The clone carrying this TCR beta chain turned up a few times. Adults between about 18 and 95 years of age took part from 24 US areas. Trimming cost V 5 bases and J 4 bases; bases outside gene matches: 8. Germline V lookup: CDR1 MGHRA, CDR2 YSYEKL. This CDR3 region has 17 residues. The protocol was immunoSEQ multiplex PCR, while the TCRdb copy is restricted to in-frame clones and leaves out a portion. The sample carries 200,000 to 250,000 clones, around 90% recorded once. The data are from a study of blood T cell repertoires in COVID-19. The chain joins TRBV4-1 to TRBJ2-1; 13 positions match TRBD2. This clonotype was obtained from a man younger than 35 with acute COVID-19. The sample was PBMCs or T cells enriched from blood (not recorded which). In DNA, the CDR3 is TGCGCCAGCAGCGCCCGACTAGCGGGGGGAGGTTACAATGAGCAGTTCTTC. As protein: CASSARLAGGGYNEQFF.